This TCR beta chain was identified during a study of CD8+CD57+ T cells in acquired aplastic anemia. Notes on the study in general: Both patients and controls carried the same twenty-nine CD8+ CDR3 sequences.

Note on this clonotype: Its target is not known.

Investigators profiled TCR beta VDJ and CDR3 from genomic DNA template. TCRdb reanalysed the reads using MiXCR and keeps one entry per CDR3 protein. Of fewer than 150,000 distinct CDR3 sequences listed, over 45% are singletons. The length of the CDR3 is 11 residues. V lost 6 bases and J 5 bases, leaving 6 bases between the germline ends. The germline V gene has CDR1 KGHDR and CDR2 SFDVKD. The sequence was obtained from a human donor in good health, serving as a control. The source material was sorted CD4+, CD8+, or CD8+CD57+ T cells (not recorded which) from PBMCs. The V gene is TRBV24-1, the J gene TRBJ1-1; D uncertain. CDR3 protein: CATSRLTEAFF. The DNA for the CDR3 is TGTGCCACCAGTAGGCTGACTGAAGCTTTCTTT.